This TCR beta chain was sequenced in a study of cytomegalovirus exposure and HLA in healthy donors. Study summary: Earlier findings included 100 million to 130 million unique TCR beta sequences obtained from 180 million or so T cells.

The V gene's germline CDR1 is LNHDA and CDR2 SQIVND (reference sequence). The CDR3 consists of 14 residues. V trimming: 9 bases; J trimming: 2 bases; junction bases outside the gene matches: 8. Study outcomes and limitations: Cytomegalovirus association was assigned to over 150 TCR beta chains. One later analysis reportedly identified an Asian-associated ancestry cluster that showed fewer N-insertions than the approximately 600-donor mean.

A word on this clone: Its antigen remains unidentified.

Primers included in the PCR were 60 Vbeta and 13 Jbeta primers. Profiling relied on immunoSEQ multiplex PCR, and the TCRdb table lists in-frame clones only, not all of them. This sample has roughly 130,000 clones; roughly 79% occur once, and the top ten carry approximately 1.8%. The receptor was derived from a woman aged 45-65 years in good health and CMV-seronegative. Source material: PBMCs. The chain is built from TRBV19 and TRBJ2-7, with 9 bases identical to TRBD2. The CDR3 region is CASRALAGAYEQYF. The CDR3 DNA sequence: TGTGCCAGCCGTGCTTTAGCGGGAGCCTACGAGCAGTACTTC.